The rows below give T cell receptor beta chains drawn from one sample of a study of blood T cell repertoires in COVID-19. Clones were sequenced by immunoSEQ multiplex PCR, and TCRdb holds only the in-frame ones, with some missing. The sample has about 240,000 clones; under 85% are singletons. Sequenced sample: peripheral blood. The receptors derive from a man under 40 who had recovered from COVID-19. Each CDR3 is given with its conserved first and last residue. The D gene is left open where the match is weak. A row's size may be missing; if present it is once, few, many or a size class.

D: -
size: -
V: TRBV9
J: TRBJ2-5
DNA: TGTGCCAGCAGCGTAGAGCGGTCTGGCCAAGAGACCCAGTACTTC
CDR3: CASSVERSGQETQYF

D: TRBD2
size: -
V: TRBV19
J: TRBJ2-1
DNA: TGTGCCAGTATCTTTAGCGGGGGGCCGGTCGGGGAGCAGTTCTTC
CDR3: CASIFSGGPVGEQFF

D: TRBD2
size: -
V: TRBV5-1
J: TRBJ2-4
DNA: TGCGCCAGCAGCTTGTCCGGGAGGGTAGCCAAAAACATTCAGTACTTC
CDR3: CASSLSGRVAKNIQYF

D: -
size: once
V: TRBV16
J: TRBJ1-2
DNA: TGTGCCAGCAGCTTTTACAGGGTCTCTAACTATGGCTACACCTTC
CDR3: CASSFYRVSNYGYTF

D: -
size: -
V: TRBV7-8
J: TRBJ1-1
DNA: TGTGCCAGCAGCTTAGCGCTGGGGAGCACTGAAGCTTTCTTT
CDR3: CASSLALGSTEAFF

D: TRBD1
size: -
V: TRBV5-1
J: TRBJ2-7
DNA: TGCGCCAGCAGCTCCACAGGGGGCTTCTCCTACGAGCAGTACTTC
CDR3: CASSSTGGFSYEQYF

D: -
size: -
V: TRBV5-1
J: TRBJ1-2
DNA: TGCGCCAGCAGCTTTGGGGCCTCCTATGGCTACACCTTC
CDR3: CASSFGASYGYTF

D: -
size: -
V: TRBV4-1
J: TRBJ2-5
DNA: TGCGCCAGCAGCCACGAGGCGGGGCAAGAGACCCAGTACTTC
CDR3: CASSHEAGQETQYF

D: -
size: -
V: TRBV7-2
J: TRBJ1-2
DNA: TGTGCCAGCAGCTTGTCCTGGGGAGAGACCTATGGCTACACCTTC
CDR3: CASSLSWGETYGYTF

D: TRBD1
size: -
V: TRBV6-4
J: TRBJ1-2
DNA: TGTGCCAGCAGTGGCAGGACAGGGGCAGCCGATGTCGACTATGGCTACACCTTC
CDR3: CASSGRTGAADVDYGYTF

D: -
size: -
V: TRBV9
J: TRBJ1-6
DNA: TGTGCCAGCAGTCGTTATAATTCACCCCTCCACTTT
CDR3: CASSRYNSPLHF

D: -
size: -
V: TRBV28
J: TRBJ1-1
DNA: TGTGCCAGCAGTTTACAGGGCACTGAAGCTTTCTTT
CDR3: CASSLQGTEAFF

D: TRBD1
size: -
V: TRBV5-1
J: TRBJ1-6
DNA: TGCGCCAGCAGAGCCGGGACAGATAATTCACCCCTCCACTTT
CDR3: CASRAGTDNSPLHF

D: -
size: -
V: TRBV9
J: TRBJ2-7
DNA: TGTGCCAGCAGCGTAGTATCGGGACTCCGCTCCTACGAGCAGTACTTC
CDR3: CASSVVSGLRSYEQYF

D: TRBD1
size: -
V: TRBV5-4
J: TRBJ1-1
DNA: TGTGCCAGCAGCGGCACGACAGGGGGCGGCACTGAAGCTTTCTTT
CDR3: CASSGTTGGGTEAFF

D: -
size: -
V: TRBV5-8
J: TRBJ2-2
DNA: TGTGCCAGCAGCTTGGGGGGCGCCGGGGAGCTGTTTTTT
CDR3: CASSLGGAGELFF

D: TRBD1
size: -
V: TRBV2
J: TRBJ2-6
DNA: TGTGCCAGCAGCGGACAGGGAAACGTCCTGACTTTC
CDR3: CASSGQGNVLTF

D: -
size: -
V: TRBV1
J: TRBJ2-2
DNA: TGCACCAGCAGCCAAACTAGCACCGGGGAGCTGTTTTTT
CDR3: CTSSQTSTGELFF

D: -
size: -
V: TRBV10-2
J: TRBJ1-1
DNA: TGCGCCAGCAGTGAAACCCGGGGGTCCACTGAAGCTTTCTTT
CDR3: CASSETRGSTEAFF

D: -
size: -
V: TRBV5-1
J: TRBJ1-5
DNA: TGCGCCAGCAGCCTGACCGGGCAGCCCCAGCATTTT
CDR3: CASSLTGQPQHF

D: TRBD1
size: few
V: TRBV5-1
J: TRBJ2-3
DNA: TGCGCCAGCAGCTTGGAGGGCAGGGGGCAAGATACGCAGTATTTT
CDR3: CASSLEGRGQDTQYF

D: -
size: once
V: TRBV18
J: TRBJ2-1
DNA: TGTGCCAGCTCACCATACAGGGACCGCCGCAATGAGCAGTTCTTC
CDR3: CASSPYRDRRNEQFF

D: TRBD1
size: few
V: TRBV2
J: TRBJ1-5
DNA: TGTGCCAGCAGTAAGGGACAGGGGGCACTGTGGCCCCAGCATTTT
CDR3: CASSKGQGALWPQHF

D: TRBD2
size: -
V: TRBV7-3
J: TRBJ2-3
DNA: TGTGCCAGCAGCTGGACTAGCGGGGGGGCAGATACGCAGTATTTT
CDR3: CASSWTSGGADTQYF

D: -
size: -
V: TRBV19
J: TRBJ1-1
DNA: TGTGCCAGTAGGGGCAGGGGACGGACCACTGAAGCTTTCTTT
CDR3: CASRGRGRTTEAFF

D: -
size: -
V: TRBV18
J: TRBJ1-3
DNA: TGTGCCAGCTCACCACCGGGCAGCACCTCTGGAAACACCATATATTTT
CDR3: CASSPPGSTSGNTIYF

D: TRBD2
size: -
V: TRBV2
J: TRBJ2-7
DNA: TGTGCCAGCAGTGAAAGCCGTGTTCGGGGGGGCTACTACGAGCAGTACTTC
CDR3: CASSESRVRGGYYEQYF

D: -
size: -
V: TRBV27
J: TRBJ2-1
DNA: TGTGCCAGCGAGACAGGGACTTCGAATGAGCAGTTCTTC
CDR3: CASETGTSNEQFF

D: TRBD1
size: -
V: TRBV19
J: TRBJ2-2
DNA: TGTGCCAGTAGTATAGGACAGGGGGCCGGGGAGCTGTTTTTT
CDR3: CASSIGQGAGELFF

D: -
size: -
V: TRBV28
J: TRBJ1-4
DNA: TGTGCCAGCCAAAGCGGGCAGGGTAATGAAAAACTGTTTTTT
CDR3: CASQSGQGNEKLFF

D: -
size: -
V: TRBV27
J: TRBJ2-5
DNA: TGTGCCAGCAGGGATCAGGGGGGCGGTCAAGAGACCCAGTACTTC
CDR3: CASRDQGGGQETQYF

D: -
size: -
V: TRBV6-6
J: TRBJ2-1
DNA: TGTGCCAGCGGCCTGGGGGCGACACCGGGAAATGAGCAGTTCTTC
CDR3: CASGLGATPGNEQFF

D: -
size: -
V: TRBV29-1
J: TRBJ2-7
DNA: TGCAGCGTTGGACTGATGTCGTCCCGGGAGCAGTACTTC
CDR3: CSVGLMSSREQYF

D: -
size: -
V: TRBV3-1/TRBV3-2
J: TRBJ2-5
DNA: TGTGCCAGCAGCCAGTCAGGCGGGGTTTTAGAGACCCAGTACTTC
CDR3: CASSQSGGVLETQYF

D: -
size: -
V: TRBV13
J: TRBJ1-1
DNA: TGTGCCAGCAGCATGGGGCCCCTCCGGCCTGAAGCTTTCTTT
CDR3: CASSMGPLRPEAFF

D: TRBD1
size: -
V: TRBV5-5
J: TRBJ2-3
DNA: TGTGCCAGTACCGGGACAGGGGAGAGGACAGATACGCAGTATTTT
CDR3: CASTGTGERTDTQYF

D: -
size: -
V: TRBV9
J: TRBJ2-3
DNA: TGTGCCAGCAGCGTAGTCCCCCAAAACACAGATACGCAGTATTTT
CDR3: CASSVVPQNTDTQYF

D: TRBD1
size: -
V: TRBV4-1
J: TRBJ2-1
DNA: TGCGCCAGCAGTCGAGGGGGCGATGAGCAGTTCTTC
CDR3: CASSRGGDEQFF

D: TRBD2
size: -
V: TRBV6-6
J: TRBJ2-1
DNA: TGTGCCAGCAGCCCCCTAGCGGGGATCTACAATGAGCAGTTCTTC
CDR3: CASSPLAGIYNEQFF

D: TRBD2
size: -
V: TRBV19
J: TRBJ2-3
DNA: TGTGCCAGTAATCCGGGGAGGGGTGTCACAGATACGCAGTATTTT
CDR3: CASNPGRGVTDTQYF

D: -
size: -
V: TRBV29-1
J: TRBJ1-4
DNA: TGCAGCGCCAATGGAGCAACTAATGAAAAACTGTTTTTT
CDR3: CSANGATNEKLFF

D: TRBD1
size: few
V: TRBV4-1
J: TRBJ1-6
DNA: TGCGCCAGCCGTAATTACAGGGGTCCTATGGATTCACCCCTCCACTTT
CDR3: CASRNYRGPMDSPLHF

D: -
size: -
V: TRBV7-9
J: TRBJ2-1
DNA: TGTGCCAGCAGTGGCGGGGGCCCCCCTTCCTACAATGAGCAGTTCTTC
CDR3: CASSGGGPPSYNEQFF

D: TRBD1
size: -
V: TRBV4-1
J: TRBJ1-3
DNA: TGCGCCAGCAGCCAAGAGGGACAGAAAGGAAACACCATATATTTT
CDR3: CASSQEGQKGNTIYF

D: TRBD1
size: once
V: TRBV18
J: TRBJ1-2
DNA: TGTGCCAGCTCACCCCAGCCACGTGGGACAGGCTCTAACTATGGCTACACCTTC
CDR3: CASSPQPRGTGSNYGYTF

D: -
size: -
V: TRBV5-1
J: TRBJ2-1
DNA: TGCGCCAGCAGCACCTATAGGGGTAAATCCTACAATGAGCAGTTCTTC
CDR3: CASSTYRGKSYNEQFF

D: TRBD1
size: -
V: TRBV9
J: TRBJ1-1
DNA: TGTGCCAGCAGCGTAGGCCGGGGACAGCAAGGCCGGGGCACTGAAGCTTTCTTT
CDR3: CASSVGRGQQGRGTEAFF

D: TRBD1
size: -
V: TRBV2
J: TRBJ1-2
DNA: TGTGCCAGCAGTGCACAGGGGATTAGTGGCTACACCTTC
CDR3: CASSAQGISGYTF

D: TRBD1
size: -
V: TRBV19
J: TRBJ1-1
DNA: TGTGCCAGTAGTACCATCCGAGACAGGGGCGCTGAAGCTTTCTTT
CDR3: CASSTIRDRGAEAFF

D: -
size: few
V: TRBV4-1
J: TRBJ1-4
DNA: TGCGCCAGCAGCCTACGCCTATTGGCCTCGGAGGCGGAAAAACTGTTTTTT
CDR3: CASSLRLLASEAEKLFF

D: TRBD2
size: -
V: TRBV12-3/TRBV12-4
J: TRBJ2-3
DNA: TGTGCCAGCAGACCGTCGAGCGGGAATACGCAGTATTTT
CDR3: CASRPSSGNTQYF

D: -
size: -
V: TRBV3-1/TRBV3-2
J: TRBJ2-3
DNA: TGTGCCAGCAGCCAAGTCCCAGCGAGCACAGATACGCAGTATTTT
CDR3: CASSQVPASTDTQYF

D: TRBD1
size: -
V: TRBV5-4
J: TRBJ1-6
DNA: TGTGCCAGCAGCTCCGTCGGGACAGGCCCATCACCCCTCCACTTT
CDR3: CASSSVGTGPSPLHF

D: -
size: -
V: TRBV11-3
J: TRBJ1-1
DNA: TGTGCCAGCAGCTTAGGTTCCCAAACTGAAGCTTTCTTT
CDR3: CASSLGSQTEAFF

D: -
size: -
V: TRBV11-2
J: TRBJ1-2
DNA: TGTGCCAGCAGCTTAGGACAGCAACTTGAGTATGGCTACACCTTC
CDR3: CASSLGQQLEYGYTF

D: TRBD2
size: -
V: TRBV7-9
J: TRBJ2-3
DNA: TGTGCCAGCAGCTTAGTTTCCAGCGGGGGAGGGACAGATACGCAGTATTTT
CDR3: CASSLVSSGGGTDTQYF

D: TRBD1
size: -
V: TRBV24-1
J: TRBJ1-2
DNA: TGTGCCACCAGTGATAGTGACAGGGCTGGTGGCTACACCTTC
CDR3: CATSDSDRAGGYTF

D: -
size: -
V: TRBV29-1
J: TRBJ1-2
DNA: TGCAGCGTCCGGGGGGTGCGGCAGGATGGCTACACCTTC
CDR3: CSVRGVRQDGYTF

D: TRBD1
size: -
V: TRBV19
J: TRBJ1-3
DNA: TGTGCCAGCCAGAGGTGGGACAGGAGAAACACCATATATTTT
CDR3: CASQRWDRRNTIYF